This T cell receptor (beta chain) was captured in a study of shared clonotypes between healthy human individuals. The overall study: Aged between 18 and 49, the donors were a couple of women and three men.

About this clone itself: Its antigen is not identified.

General observations from the study: Rarefaction curves obtained for sorted subsets showed sequencing incomplete despite large depth. Some clonotypes were shared by all four sorted-subset donors, while others were not shared. The non-shared ones had lower generation probabilities than the shared ones. Clonotypes that were shared across four donors made up approximately 5.1% of naive CD4 clonotypes.

CDR3 length: 15 amino acids. Germline loops: CDR1 MNHEY, CDR2 SVGAGI. V lost 5 bases, J lost 0 bases, and 13 bases lay in between. Here immunoSEQ multiplex PCR was the method, and the copy in TCRdb shows in-frame clones only, minus some. In the table there are 2 million to 3 million clones, over 85% of which are singletons. What was sequenced was naive CD4+ T cells from PBMCs. As for subset: CD45RA+ positively selected. This sequence was found in a man aged 18 to 29 in good health. Some clones in this sample may be carry-over from other donors' samples. The chain has TRBV6-5 and TRBJ1-1; tentatively, D is TRBD1 (5 bases). The CDR3 reads CASSARGSLNTEAFF. The CDR3 nucleotides are TGTGCCAGCAGTGCTCGGGGCTCTCTGAACACTGAAGCTTTCTTT.